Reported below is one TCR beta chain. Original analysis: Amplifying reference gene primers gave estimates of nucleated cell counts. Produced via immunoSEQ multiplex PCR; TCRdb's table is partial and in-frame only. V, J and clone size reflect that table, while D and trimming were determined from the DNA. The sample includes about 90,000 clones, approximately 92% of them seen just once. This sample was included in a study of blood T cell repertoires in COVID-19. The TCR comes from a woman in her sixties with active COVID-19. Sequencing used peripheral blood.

CDR3 coding DNA: TGCAGCGTCCATACTAGCATCTCCAATGAGCAGTTCTTC. It codes for CSVHTSISNEQFF. This chain connects TRBV29-1 to TRBJ2-1; tentative D call: TRBD2 (6 bases). Trimming took 6 bases from V and 6 from J, leaving 15 bases between them. The CDR3 is 13 amino acids. Germline V gene lookup returns CDR1 SQVTM and CDR2 ANQGSEA.